These T cell receptor beta chains were read from a single sample in a study of CD8 T cells in Susac syndrome. One entry per CDR3 protein results from TCRdb running MiXCR on the immunoSEQ multiplex PCR reads. Among under 200,000 distinct CDR3 sequences listed, roughly 94% were seen once. Material for sequencing was CD4+ T cells from PBMCs. These receptors all come from a human donor in good health. CDR3s include the opening cysteine and the closing phenylalanine or tryptophan. D genes are given only for firm matches. Clone size, where shown, is once, few, many, or a class for clones that have expanded.

NA,TRBJ2-3,TRBV3-1,NA,CASSPPPRQGTDTQYF,TGTGCCAGCAGCCCACCCCCTCGACAGGGCACAGATACGCAGTATTTT
NA,TRBJ2-6,TRBV5-6,NA,CASSRTRSGANVLTF,TGTGCCAGCAGCCGGACGAGATCTGGGGCCAACGTCCTGACTTTC
NA,TRBJ1-2,TRBV29-1,NA,CSVIVPGLYGYTF,TGCAGCGTAATCGTCCCGGGACTCTATGGCTACACCTTC
NA,TRBJ2-3,TRBV20-1,NA,CSARDSPGSTDTQYF,TGCAGTGCTAGAGATTCCCCGGGAAGCACAGATACGCAGTATTTT
NA,TRBJ2-2,TRBV27,NA,CASSFSRIGTGELFF,TGTGCCAGCAGTTTTTCCCGAATCGGCACCGGGGAGCTGTTTTTT
NA,TRBJ1-1,TRBV9,NA,CASSEGVDRRDTEAFF,TGTGCCAGCAGCGAGGGGGTGGATAGGCGGGACACTGAAGCTTTCTTT
NA,TRBJ2-7,TRBV7-2,NA,CASREPRRSYEQYF,TGTGCCAGCAGGGAGCCCCGACGATCCTACGAGCAGTACTTC
NA,TRBJ1-6,TRBV9,NA,CASSVESGTLRNSPLHF,TGTGCCAGCAGCGTAGAATCCGGGACCCTTAGGAATTCACCCCTCCACTTT
NA,TRBJ2-5,TRBV5-1,NA,CATKEQETQYF,TGCGCCACCAAGGAACAAGAGACCCAGTACTTC
NA,TRBJ2-5,TRBV7-9,NA,CASSFNRGQETQYF,TGTGCCAGCAGCTTTAATCGGGGTCAAGAGACCCAGTACTTC
NA,TRBJ1-2,TRBV20-1,NA,CSASRASGGYGYTF,TGCAGTGCTAGCCGTGCCTCGGGGGGCTATGGCTACACCTTC
NA,TRBJ2-7,TRBV2,NA,CASSPSSGSYEQYF,TGTGCCAGCAGCCCGTCATCGGGGTCCTACGAGCAGTACTTC
NA,TRBJ2-7,TRBV11-2,NA,CASSSRTLHEQYF,TGTGCCAGCAGCTCGCGGACACTCCACGAGCAGTACTTC
NA,TRBJ1-5,TRBV6-5,TRBD1,CASSVDRDGQPQHF,TGTGCCAGCAGTGTTGACAGGGACGGTCAGCCCCAGCATTTT
NA,TRBJ2-5,TRBV7-9,NA,CASSVGRDDETQYF,TGTGCCAGCAGCGTGGGCCGGGACGACGAGACCCAGTACTTC
NA,TRBJ2-3,TRBV24-1,NA,CATSEDTDTQYF,TGTGCCACCAGTGAAGACACAGATACGCAGTATTTT
NA,TRBJ1-4,TRBV29-1,NA,CSAGGTTNEKLFF,TGCAGCGCCGGCGGGACAACTAATGAAAAACTGTTTTTT
NA,TRBJ2-6,TRBV12-3/TRBV12-4,NA,CASSPGPTLGANVLTF,TGTGCCAGCAGCCCCGGGCCGACCTTAGGGGCCAACGTCCTGACTTTC
NA,TRBJ2-7,TRBV7-9,NA,CASSHAGRRDEQYF,TGTGCCAGCAGCCACGCCGGACGGCGGGACGAGCAGTACTTC
NA,TRBJ2-2,TRBV9,TRBD2,CASSSGLPSTGELFF,TGTGCCAGCAGCTCGGGACTACCGAGCACCGGGGAGCTGTTTTTT
NA,TRBJ1-1,TRBV3-1,NA,CASSQAEVNTEAFF,TGTGCCAGCAGCCAAGCAGAAGTGAACACTGAAGCTTTCTTT
NA,TRBJ2-1,TRBV14,NA,CASSQGSYNEQFF,TGTGCCAGCAGCCAAGGATCCTACAATGAGCAGTTCTTC
NA,TRBJ2-3,TRBV12-3/TRBV12-4,TRBD2,CASSFSGASTDTQYF,TGTGCCAGCAGTTTTAGCGGGGCTAGCACAGATACGCAGTATTTT
once,TRBJ1-6,TRBV7-9,NA,CASSSRASDTNSPLHF,TGTGCCAGCAGCTCTAGGGCCTCGGATACTAATTCACCCCTCCACTTT
NA,TRBJ2-1,TRBV20-1,NA,CSAPGLTNNEQFF,TGCAGTGCGCCGGGACTGACTAACAATGAGCAGTTCTTC
NA,TRBJ1-3,TRBV20-1,NA,CSARDSGAGNTIYF,TGCAGTGCTAGAGATTCAGGGGCTGGAAACACCATATATTTT
NA,TRBJ2-1,TRBV5-1,NA,CASSRAYNEQFF,TGCGCCAGCAGCAGGGCATACAATGAGCAGTTCTTC
NA,TRBJ2-5,TRBV7-8,NA,CASSVTSQETQYF,TGTGCCAGCAGCGTGACTAGTCAGGAGACCCAGTACTTC
NA,TRBJ1-2,TRBV24-1,NA,CATSGNSLQGYTF,TGTGCCACCAGTGGTAACAGTTTACAAGGCTACACCTTC
NA,TRBJ2-3,TRBV20-1,TRBD2,CSATPSGATDTQYF,TGCAGTGCTACGCCTAGCGGGGCTACAGATACGCAGTATTTT
NA,TRBJ1-5,TRBV4-1,NA,CASSQGVGLNQPQHF,TGCGCCAGCAGCCAGGGGGTGGGACTCAATCAGCCCCAGCATTTT
NA,TRBJ1-1,TRBV29-1,TRBD1,CSVDDRAPNTEAFF,TGCAGCGTTGATGACAGGGCACCCAACACTGAAGCTTTCTTT
NA,TRBJ2-1,TRBV11-2,TRBD2,CASSLGWGAGVNEQFF,TGTGCCAGCAGCTTAGGGTGGGGCGCGGGGGTCAATGAGCAGTTCTTC
NA,TRBJ2-3,TRBV9,NA,CASSVQPSTDTQYF,TGTGCCAGCAGCGTACAACCAAGCACAGATACGCAGTATTTT
once,TRBJ2-4,TRBV21-1,NA,CASSPGDRRAKNIQYF,TGTGCCAGCAGCCCAGGGGACAGGCGAGCCAAAAACATTCAGTACTTC
NA,TRBJ1-1,TRBV5-4,TRBD1,CASSYETGYTEAFF,TGTGCCAGCAGCTACGAGACAGGGTATACTGAAGCTTTCTTT
many,TRBJ2-6,TRBV18,NA,CASSPSGANVLTF,TGTGCCAGCAGTCCCTCTGGGGCCAACGTCCTGACTTTC
once,TRBJ2-1,TRBV27,TRBD2,CASSRTGGTSGTNEQFF,TGTGCCAGCAGCCGAACAGGCGGGACTAGCGGGACCAATGAGCAGTTCTTC
NA,TRBJ1-5,TRBV12-3/TRBV12-4,NA,CASRQGDQPQHF,TGTGCCAGCAGACAAGGGGACCAGCCCCAGCATTTT
NA,TRBJ2-7,TRBV3-1,NA,CASSQDMGRQYF,TGTGCCAGCAGCCAAGATATGGGGAGGCAGTACTTC
NA,TRBJ1-6,TRBV3-1,NA,CASSQFSYNSPLHF,TGTGCCAGCAGCCAGTTCTCCTATAATTCACCCCTCCACTTT
NA,TRBJ2-3,TRBV18,NA,CASSSLSSGSQYF,TGTGCCAGCTCAAGTCTATCCAGCGGCTCGCAGTATTTT
NA,TRBJ1-5,TRBV20-1,TRBD1,CSASNGRDSGNQPQHF,TGCAGTGCTAGCAATGGAAGGGACAGTGGCAATCAGCCCCAGCATTTT
NA,TRBJ1-2,TRBV29-1,TRBD1,CSVERTGGALGYGYTF,TGCAGCGTGGAGAGGACAGGGGGCGCGCTGGGCTATGGCTACACCTTC
NA,TRBJ2-7,TRBV20-1,NA,CSATPGTSPYEQYF,TGCAGTGCCACCCCAGGGACGTCGCCCTACGAGCAGTACTTC
NA,TRBJ2-2,TRBV29-1,TRBD1,CSGGTGNTGELFF,TGCAGCGGAGGGACAGGGAACACCGGGGAGCTGTTTTTT
NA,TRBJ1-5,TRBV19,TRBD1,CASTQRGQYHTPQHF,TGTGCCAGTACCCAAAGGGGACAGTACCATACGCCCCAGCATTTT
NA,TRBJ1-2,TRBV24-1,TRBD1,CATSVETGDGYTF,TGTGCCACCAGTGTTGAGACAGGGGATGGCTACACCTTC
NA,TRBJ1-2,TRBV20-1,TRBD1,CSASEPGGNYGYTF,TGCAGTGCTAGCGAGCCAGGGGGCAACTATGGCTACACCTTC
NA,TRBJ2-5,TRBV20-1,NA,CSAPNREETQYF,TGCAGTGCTCCTAATAGGGAGGAGACCCAGTACTTC
NA,TRBJ1-2,TRBV6-6,NA,CASSDRPSEHYGYTF,TGTGCCAGCAGTGACAGGCCGAGTGAGCACTATGGCTACACCTTC
NA,TRBJ1-1,TRBV3-1,NA,CASRYGGGVTEAFF,TGTGCCAGCAGATACGGGGGGGGTGTCACTGAAGCTTTCTTT
NA,TRBJ2-1,TRBV7-2,NA,CASSANNNEQFF,TGTGCCAGCAGCGCCAATAACAATGAGCAGTTCTTC
NA,TRBJ2-5,TRBV5-1,NA,CASSRAREETQYF,TGCGCCAGCAGCCGAGCACGAGAGGAGACCCAGTACTTC